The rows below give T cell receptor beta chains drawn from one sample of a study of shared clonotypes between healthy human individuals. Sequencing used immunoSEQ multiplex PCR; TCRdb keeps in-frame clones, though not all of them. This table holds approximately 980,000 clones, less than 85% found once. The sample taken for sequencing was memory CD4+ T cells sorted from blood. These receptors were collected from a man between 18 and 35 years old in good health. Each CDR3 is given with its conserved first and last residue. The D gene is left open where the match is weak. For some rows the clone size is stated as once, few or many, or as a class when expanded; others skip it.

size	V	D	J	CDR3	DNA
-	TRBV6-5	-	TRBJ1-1	CASSNGRGGTEAFF	TGTGCCAGCAGTAACGGTCGGGGGGGTACTGAAGCTTTCTTT
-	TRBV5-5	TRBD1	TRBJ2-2	CASSPEGQGNTGELFF	TGTGCCAGCAGCCCTGAAGGACAGGGAAACACCGGGGAGCTGTTTTTT
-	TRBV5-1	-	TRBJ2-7	CASRTTPGGDEQYF	TGCGCCAGCAGAACAACTCCCGGAGGGGACGAGCAGTACTTC
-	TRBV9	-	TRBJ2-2	CASSVRGAGELFF	TGTGCCAGCAGCGTTCGCGGAGCCGGGGAGCTGTTTTTT
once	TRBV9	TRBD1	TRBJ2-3	CASSVTGTAPTDTQYF	TGTGCCAGCAGCGTTACCGGGACAGCCCCCACAGATACGCAGTATTTT
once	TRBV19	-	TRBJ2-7	CASSPTGFRNYEQYF	TGTGCCAGTAGTCCCACAGGGTTTAGGAACTACGAGCAGTACTTC
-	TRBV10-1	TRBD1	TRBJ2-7	CASSESDRGGGQYF	TGCGCCAGCAGTGAGTCTGACAGGGGCGGTGGGCAGTACTTC
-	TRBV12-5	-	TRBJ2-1	CASGWGRGPYNEQFF	TGTGCTAGTGGTTGGGGCCGGGGCCCCTACAATGAGCAGTTCTTC
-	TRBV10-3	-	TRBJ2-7	CATLGTAAVYEQYF	TGTGCCACCCTGGGGACGGCAGCAGTATACGAGCAGTACTTC
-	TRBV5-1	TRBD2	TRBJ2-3	CASSLGLAPTDTQYF	TGCGCCAGCAGCTTAGGACTAGCCCCCACAGATACGCAGTATTTT
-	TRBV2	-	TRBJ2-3	CASSGGEIDTQYF	TGTGCCAGCAGTGGGGGGGAGATAGATACGCAGTATTTT
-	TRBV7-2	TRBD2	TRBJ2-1	CAGPDTTTSGRNEQFF	TGTGCCGGACCGGACACAACGACTAGCGGGAGGAATGAGCAGTTCTTC
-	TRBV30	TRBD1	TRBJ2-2	CAWPGQGNTGELFF	TGTGCCTGGCCGGGACAGGGGAACACCGGGGAGCTGTTTTTT
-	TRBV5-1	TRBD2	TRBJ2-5	CASSLTLAGVWETQYF	TGCGCCAGCAGCTTGACCCTAGCGGGAGTCTGGGAGACCCAGTACTTC
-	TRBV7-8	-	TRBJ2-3	CASSLGQTSTDTQYF	TGTGCCAGCAGCTTAGGACAGACTAGCACAGATACGCAGTATTTT
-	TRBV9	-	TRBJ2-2	CASSVGVGGELFF	TGTGCCAGCAGCGTAGGGGTTGGCGGGGAGCTGTTTTTT
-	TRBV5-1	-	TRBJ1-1	CASSSRTGLNTEAFF	TGCGCCAGCAGCTCCCGAACAGGTCTGAACACTGAAGCTTTCTTT
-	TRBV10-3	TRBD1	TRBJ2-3	CAISTGTENTDTQYF	TGTGCCATCAGTACCGGGACAGAAAATACAGATACGCAGTATTTT
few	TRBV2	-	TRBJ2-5	CASSRDRRAQYF	TGTGCCAGCAGTAGGGACCGTCGGGCCCAGTACTTC
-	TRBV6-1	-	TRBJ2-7	CASSDSGHLGYYEQYF	TGTGCCAGCAGTGATTCAGGACACTTAGGTTATTACGAGCAGTACTTC
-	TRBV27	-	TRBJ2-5	CASSQNWETQYF	TGTGCCAGCAGTCAAAATTGGGAGACCCAGTACTTC
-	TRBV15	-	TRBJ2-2	CATHPSGRGTGELFF	TGTGCCACCCACCCTTCGGGACGAGGGACCGGGGAGCTGTTTTTT
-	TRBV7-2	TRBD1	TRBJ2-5	CASSPHFTGGETQYF	TGTGCCAGCAGCCCTCACTTCACAGGGGGAGAGACCCAGTACTTC
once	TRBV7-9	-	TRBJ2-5	CASSPGPQETQYF	TGTGCCAGCAGCCCCGGACCCCAAGAGACCCAGTACTTC
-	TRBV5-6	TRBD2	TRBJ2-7	CASSLLLAAHEEQYF	TGTGCCAGCAGCTTGCTACTAGCGGCCCACGAGGAGCAGTACTTC